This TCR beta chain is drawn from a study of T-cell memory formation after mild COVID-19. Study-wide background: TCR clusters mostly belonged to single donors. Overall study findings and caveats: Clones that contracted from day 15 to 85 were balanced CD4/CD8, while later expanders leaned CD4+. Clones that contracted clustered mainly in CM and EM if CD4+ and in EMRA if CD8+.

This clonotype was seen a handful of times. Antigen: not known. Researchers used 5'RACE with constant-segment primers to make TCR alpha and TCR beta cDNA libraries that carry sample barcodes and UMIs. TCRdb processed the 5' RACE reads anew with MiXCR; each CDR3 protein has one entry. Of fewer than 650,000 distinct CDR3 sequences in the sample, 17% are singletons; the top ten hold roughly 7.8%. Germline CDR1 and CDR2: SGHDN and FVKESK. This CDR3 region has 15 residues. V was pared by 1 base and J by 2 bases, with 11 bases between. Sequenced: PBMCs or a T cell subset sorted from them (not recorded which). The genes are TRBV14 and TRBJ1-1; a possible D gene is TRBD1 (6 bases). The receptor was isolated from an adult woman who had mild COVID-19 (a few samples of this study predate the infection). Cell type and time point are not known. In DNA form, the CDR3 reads TGTGCCAGCAGCCAAGGGCAGGGGTTTAACACTGAAGCTTTCTTT. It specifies CASSQGQGFNTEAFF.